These 17 T cell receptor beta chains were sequenced from one sample in a study of T-cell reconstitution after alpha-beta-depleted transplantation in children. During its preparation, the TCRbeta library received unique molecular identifiers. In TCRdb, the PCR reads were re-called with MiXCR into one record per CDR3 protein. Among under 850,000 distinct CDR3 sequences listed, about 12% were seen once. The material sequenced was PBMCs, taken before TCRalphabeta/CD19-depleted stem cell transplant. These receptors all stem from a girl aged 2 to 10 with congenital amegakaryocytic thrombocytopenia, due to receive a stem cell transplant.

This clonotype was observed many times. The rearrangement joins TRBV20-1 to TRBJ2-7; D is undetermined. The CDR3 contains 15 residues. V dropped 0 bases and J dropped 0 bases, with 12 bases sitting between them. Germline V lookup: CDR1 DFQATT, CDR2 SNEGSKA (reference sequence). The CDR3 spells CSARDQYRSSYEQYF. The DNA of the CDR3 is TGCAGTGCTAGAGATCAGTACAGAAGCTCCTACGAGCAGTACTTC.

This clonotype was seen many times. The chain is built from TRBV7-3 and TRBJ1-1; weak D call: TRBD1 (5 bases). There are 13 residues in the CDR3. In germline, CDR1 is SGHTA, CDR2 FQGTGA. Trimming took off 2 bases at V and 8 bases at J, with 12 bases between the two ends. CDR3 nucleotide sequence: TGTGCCAGCAGCTTAGGGGGTGCAGGGGAAGCTTTCTTT. It translates to CASSLGGAGEAFF.

The chain carries TRBV5-3 and TRBJ2-1; 8 bases match TRBD2. TRBV5-3 is annotated as an ORF whose role is uncertain. CDR3 length: 16 amino acids. Trimming took 10 bases from V and 4 from J; bases not matched to a gene: 16. CDR3 loop: CASVLAALTAYNEQFF. CDR3 DNA sequence: TGTGCCTCGGTACTAGCGGCCCTTACTGCTTACAATGAGCAGTTCTTC.

J is TRBJ2-7 and V is TRBV7-8; D remains unclear. In germline, CDR1 is SGHVS, CDR2 FQNEAQ. The CDR3 is 14 residues long. Trimming shortened V by 5 bases and J by 12 bases, and 23 bases separated the two germline ends. CDR3 nucleotide sequence: TGTGCCAGCAGCAGAAACGGGCTCCTTCAAGACGGGTACTTC. Encoded protein: CASSRNGLLQDGYF.

V gene TRBV5-1 combines with J gene TRBJ2-7; possible D gene TRBD2, 7 bases. V was pared by 1 base and J by 3 bases, with 11 bases between. The CDR3 is made up of 14 amino acids. Germline lookup yields CDR1 SGHRS and CDR2 YFSETQ. The CDR3 DNA sequence: TGCGCCAGCAGCTTGTTAGGGGGGGACTACGAGCAGTACTTC. Protein product: CASSLLGGDYEQYF. The complete variable domain, with remaining parts taken from reference TRBV5-1 and TRBJ2-7, reads KAGVTQTPRYLIKTRGQQVTLSCSPISGHRSVSWYQQTPGQGLQFLFEYFSETQRNKGNFPGRFSGRQFSNSRSEMNVSTLELGDSALYLCASSLLGGDYEQYFGPGTRLTVT.

This clonotype was counted only a few times. The DNA of the CDR3 is TGTGCCAGCAGCGTAGCCCAGGTGAACACTGAAGCTTTCTTT. Its translation: CASSVAQVNTEAFF. This rearrangement joins TRBV9 to TRBJ1-1; D call uncertain. V was trimmed by 0 bases and J by 0 bases, leaving 6 bases between them. This CDR3 has 14 amino acids. From germline, CDR1 is SGDLS and CDR2 YYNGEE.

The V and J genes are TRBV2 and TRBJ2-3; 9 bases are shared with TRBD1. Germline V gene lookup returns CDR1 SNHLY and CDR2 FYNNEI. V trimming: 5 bases; J trimming: 3 bases; junction bases outside the gene matches: 18. This CDR3 has 19 amino acids. In DNA, the CDR3 is TGTGCCAGCAGTCCGGACAGGGGTTACCTAGCGGAACCTACAGATACGCAGTATTTT. It specifies CASSPDRGYLAEPTDTQYF.

This clonotype was seen only a few times. J is TRBJ1-6 and V is TRBV4-1, with no clear D. The CDR3 consists of 13 residues. Germline-derived CDR1 and CDR2 are MGHRA and YSYEKL. V shed 4 bases and J shed 14 bases, with 15 bases lying between them. The CDR3 spells CASSLGLDGALHF. In DNA form, the CDR3 reads TGCGCCAGCAGCCTTGGACTGGACGGGGCCCTCCACTTT.

The chain is built from TRBV12-3 or TRBV12-4 and TRBJ2-7; D call uncertain. V gave up 8 bases and J gave up 3 bases, with 14 bases separating them. The length of the CDR3 is 13 residues. The CDR3 loop reads CASGLASYYEQYF. Written as DNA, the CDR3 is TGTGCCAGCGGGTTAGCCTCCTACTACGAGCAGTACTTC.

This clonotype came up many times. This chain connects TRBV20-1 to TRBJ2-1; D gene ambiguous. Trimming stripped 1 base from V and 8 bases from J, with 12 bases between. CDR1 and CDR2 from the germline V gene are DFQATT and SNEGSKA (reference sequence). The CDR3 is 13 residues long. The CDR3 sequence: CSARGPQRDEQFF. In DNA, the CDR3 is TGCAGTGCTAGAGGCCCCCAACGGGATGAGCAGTTCTTC.

This clonotype has at least ten counts. The chain joins TRBV29-1 to TRBJ2-3; D is perhaps TRBD2 (5 bases). V was pared by 6 bases and J by 2 bases, with 12 bases between. Germline loops: CDR1 SQVTM, CDR2 ANQGSEA. The CDR3 spans 13 residues. Here the CDR3 DNA reads TGCAGCGTCCTACTAGTCTTCACAGATACGCAGTATTTT. Its protein product is CSVLLVFTDTQYF.

For this clonotype: Given a much more abundant clone one base away, this may be a read error. The final CDR3 position lacks the conserved phenylalanine or tryptophan, pointing to a likely read error. Because the CDR3's place on the DNA is in doubt, the DNA is left out and the CDR3 is given as listed by TCRdb. The chain joins TRBV7-2 to TRBJ2-7; whether TRBD1, the table's D call, matches the DNA was not checked. The germline gives CDR1 SGHTA, CDR2 FQGNSA. The CDR3 extends over 12 residues, inclusive of both ends. The CDR3 here is CASSLGGRVTDS.

Many counts were recorded for this clonotype. The chain couples TRBV19 to TRBJ2-1, with D perhaps matching TRBD2 (6 bases). The CDR3 totals 16 residues. The germline V and J ends were trimmed by 4 bases and 1 base, with 14 bases remaining between them. CDR1 and CDR2 (germline): LNHDA, SQIVND (reference sequence). This chain's CDR3 is CASSTTSGLSYNEQFF. The CDR3 DNA reads as TGTGCCAGTAGTACGACAAGCGGGCTATCCTACAATGAGCAGTTCTTC.

V gene TRBV5-1 combines with J gene TRBJ2-3, with D possibly matching TRBD1 (5 bases). From germline, CDR1 is SGHRS and CDR2 YFSETQ. The CDR3 totals 14 residues. Trimming took 4 bases from V and 2 from J, leaving 11 bases between them. For the CDR3, the DNA is TGCGCCAGCAGCCCTAGGACACCCACAGATACGCAGTATTTT. Translated, it gives CASSPRTPTDTQYF. Full variable domain (remainder filled in from reference TRBV5-1 and TRBJ2-3): KAGVTQTPRYLIKTRGQQVTLSCSPISGHRSVSWYQQTPGQGLQFLFEYFSETQRNKGNFPGRFSGRQFSNSRSEMNVSTLELGDSALYLCASSPRTPTDTQYFGPGTRLTVL.

The sample holds a few counts of this clonotype. As DNA, the CDR3 is TGTGCCAGCATGAGACAGGGGTTGCAGCCCCAGCATTTT. It yields the protein CASMRQGLQPQHF. The chain uses TRBV6-1 and TRBJ1-5, with 8 bases aligning to TRBD1. CDR3 length: 13 residues. V lost 7 bases to trimming and J lost 7 bases; unmatched junction nucleotides: 6. CDR1 and CDR2 from the germline V gene are MNHNS and SASEGT.

The chain uses TRBV5-1 and TRBJ2-5; TRBD1 matches 8 bases. V was pared by 2 bases and J by 2 bases, with 5 bases of the junction left unmatched. This CDR3 has 15 residues. In germline, CDR1 is SGHRS, CDR2 YFSETQ. The CDR3 DNA is TGCGCCAGCAGCTTCCGGACAGGGAGGCAAGAGACCCAGTACTTC. The encoded protein is CASSFRTGRQETQYF.

This chain uses TRBV12-3 or TRBV12-4 with TRBJ2-4; 12 bases align to TRBD1. This CDR3 has 20 residues. V shed 7 bases, J shed 0 bases, and the junction held 16 bases outside the gene matches. CDR3 sequence: CASTKRSGQGAFVAKNIQYF. Here the CDR3 DNA reads TGTGCCAGCACCAAAAGGTCGGGACAGGGGGCTTTTGTAGCCAAAAACATTCAGTACTTC.